The 8 T cell receptor beta chains reported below all come from one sample, sequenced in a study of blood T cell repertoires in COVID-19. The repertoire was sequenced with immunoSEQ multiplex PCR; TCRdb's copy has only in-frame clones and lacks some. The data show about 58,000 clones, with around 85% seen just once and under 20% held by the top ten. Source material: peripheral blood. Every receptor here comes from a human donor in a cohort sampled during active COVID-19.

The rearrangement uses TRBV3-1 (or the pseudogene TRBV3-2) and TRBJ2-1; D call uncertain. Deletions cut 5 bases from V and 5 bases from J, with 19 bases between. The CDR3 covers 16 residues. CDR1 LGHDT and CDR2 YNNKEL come from the germline V gene (reference sequence). DNA for the CDR3: TGTGCCAGCAGCTCCTTCAACACACCAAGCGACAATGAGCAGTTCTTC. The encoded protein is CASSSFNTPSDNEQFF.

The V call is TRBV11-2, the J call TRBJ2-3; 11 nucleotides align to TRBD2. The V segment lost 4 bases and the J segment 3 bases; nucleotides outside the gene matches: 3. Germline CDR1 is SGHAT and CDR2 is FQNNGV. This CDR3 has 15 amino acids. CDR3 in amino acids: CASSSGLAVTDTQYF. Written as DNA, the CDR3 is TGTGCCAGCAGCTCGGGACTAGCGGTAACAGATACGCAGTATTTT.

The chain has TRBV19 and TRBJ2-1, with TRBD2 identical over 12 bases. Germline CDR1 reads LNHDA; CDR2 reads SQIVND (reference sequence). Trimming at V came to 3 bases and at J to 7 bases, leaving 4 bases not matched to a gene. The CDR3 contains 15 residues. The CDR3 loop is CASSMLGLAGNEQFF. The CDR3 region has the DNA TGTGCCAGTAGTATGCTTGGACTAGCGGGGAATGAGCAGTTCTTC.

In its sample, this clone was seen a few times. The chain combines TRBV3-1 (or the pseudogene TRBV3-2) with TRBJ1-4; TRBD1 might be the D (6 bases). The CDR3 extends over 15 amino acids. Trimming took 4 bases from V and 2 from J, leaving 11 bases between them. The germline CDR1 and CDR2 sequences are LGHDT and YNNKEL (reference sequence). CDR3 DNA: TGTGCCAGCAGCCTTCAACAGGGCACTAATGAAAAACTGTTTTTT. Protein: CASSLQQGTNEKLFF.

This rearrangement joins TRBV20-1 to TRBJ2-5; D may be TRBD1 (6 bases). V dropped 3 bases and J dropped 5 bases, with 13 bases sitting between them. The germline CDR1 and CDR2 sequences are DFQATT and SNEGSKA (reference sequence). The CDR3 is made up of 13 amino acids. For the CDR3, the DNA is TGCAGTGCTAGTAGTCAGGGGTGGGAGACCCAGTACTTC. Its translation is CSASSQGWETQYF.

The J gene is TRBJ1-6, the V gene TRBV14; 11 positions match TRBD1. From germline, CDR1 is SGHDN and CDR2 FVKESK. The CDR3 length is 15 residues. The V and J ends lost 2 bases and 13 bases, in that order; junction bases with no gene match: 7. CDR3 sequence: CASSQTGTGGTPLHF. CDR3 sequence (DNA): TGTGCCAGCAGCCAAACCGGGACAGGGGGTACTCCCCTCCACTTT.

The CDR3 DNA reads as TGTGCCAGCAGCGTAGGAATGGGCGAGCAGTTCTTC. Protein: CASSVGMGEQFF. The V and J genes are TRBV9 and TRBJ2-1; D not resolved. V was cut by 0 bases and J by 10 bases, with 8 bases left in between. Per the germline V gene, CDR1 is SGDLS and CDR2 is YYNGEE. The CDR3 extends over 12 amino acids.

This sequence joins TRBV6-1 and TRBJ1-5; no firm D call. Trimming pared 5 bases from V and 3 bases from J, leaving 11 bases between. In germline, CDR1 is MNHNS, CDR2 SASEGT. This CDR3 spans 14 amino acids. Here the CDR3 DNA reads TGTGCCAGCAGTTCCGGGGAGGCCAATCAGCCCCAGCATTTT. As protein: CASSSGEANQPQHF.